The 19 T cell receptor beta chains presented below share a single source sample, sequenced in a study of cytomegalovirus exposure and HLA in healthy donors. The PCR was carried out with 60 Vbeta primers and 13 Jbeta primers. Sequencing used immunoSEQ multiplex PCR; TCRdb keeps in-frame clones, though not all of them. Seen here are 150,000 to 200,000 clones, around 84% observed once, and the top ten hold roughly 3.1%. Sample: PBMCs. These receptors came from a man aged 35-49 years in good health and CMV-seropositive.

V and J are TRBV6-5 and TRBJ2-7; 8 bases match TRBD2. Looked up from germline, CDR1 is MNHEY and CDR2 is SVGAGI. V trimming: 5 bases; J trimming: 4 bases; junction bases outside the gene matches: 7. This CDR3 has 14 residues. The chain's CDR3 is CASSIAGSGYEQYF. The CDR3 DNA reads TGTGCCAGCAGTATAGCGGGGTCGGGATACGAGCAGTACTTC.

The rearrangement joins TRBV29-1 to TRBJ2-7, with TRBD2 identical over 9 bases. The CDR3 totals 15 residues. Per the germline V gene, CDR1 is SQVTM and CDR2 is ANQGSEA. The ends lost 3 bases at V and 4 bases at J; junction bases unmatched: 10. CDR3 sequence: CSVEVAGERLYEQYF. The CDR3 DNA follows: TGCAGCGTTGAGGTAGCGGGAGAGAGGCTATACGAGCAGTACTTC.

As DNA, the CDR3 is TGTGCCAGCAGTGAAAAGAGGGGGCGAGGGGACCAAGAGACCCAGTACTTC. It yields the protein CASSEKRGRGDQETQYF. The rearrangement links TRBV6-1 to TRBJ2-5; 7 bases agree with TRBD1. Germline values: CDR1 MNHNS, CDR2 SASEGT. The CDR3 extends over 17 amino acids. The ends lost 2 bases at V and 0 bases at J; junction bases unmatched: 9.

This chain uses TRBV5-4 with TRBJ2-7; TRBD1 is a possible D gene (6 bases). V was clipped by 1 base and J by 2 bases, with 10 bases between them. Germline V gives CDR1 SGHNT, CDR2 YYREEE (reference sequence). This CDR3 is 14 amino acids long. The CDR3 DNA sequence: TGTGCCAGCAGCTTGTGGGACAACCCCTACGAGCAGTACTTC. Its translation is CASSLWDNPYEQYF.

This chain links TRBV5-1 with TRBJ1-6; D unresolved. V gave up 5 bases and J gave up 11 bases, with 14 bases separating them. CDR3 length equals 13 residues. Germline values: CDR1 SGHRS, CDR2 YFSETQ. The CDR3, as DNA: TGCGCCAGCAGTCCACGCGGGTCTCCACCCCTCCACTTT. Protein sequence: CASSPRGSPPLHF. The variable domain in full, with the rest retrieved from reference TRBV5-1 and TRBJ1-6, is KAGVTQTPRYLIKTRGQQVTLSCSPISGHRSVSWYQQTPGQGLQFLFEYFSETQRNKGNFPGRFSGRQFSNSRSEMNVSTLELGDSALYLCASSPRGSPPLHFGNGTRLTVT.

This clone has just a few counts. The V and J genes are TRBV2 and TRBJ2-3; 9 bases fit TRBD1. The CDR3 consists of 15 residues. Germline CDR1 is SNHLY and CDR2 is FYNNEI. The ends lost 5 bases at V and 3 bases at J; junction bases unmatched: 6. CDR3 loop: CASSKGQGQTDTQYF. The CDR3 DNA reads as TGTGCCAGCAGTAAGGGACAGGGTCAAACAGATACGCAGTATTTT.

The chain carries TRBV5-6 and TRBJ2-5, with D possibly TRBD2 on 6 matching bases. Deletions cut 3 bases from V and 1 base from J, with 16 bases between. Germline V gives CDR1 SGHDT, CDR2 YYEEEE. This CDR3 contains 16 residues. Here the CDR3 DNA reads TGTGCCAGCAGCTCCCGTCCCGGGCGGGGCCAAGAGACCCAGTACTTC. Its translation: CASSSRPGRGQETQYF.

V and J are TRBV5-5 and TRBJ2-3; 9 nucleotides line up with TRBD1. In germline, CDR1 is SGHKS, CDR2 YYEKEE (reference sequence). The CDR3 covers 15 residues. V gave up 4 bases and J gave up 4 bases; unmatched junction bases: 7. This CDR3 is CASSGRTGAADTQYF. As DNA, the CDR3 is TGTGCCAGCAGCGGCCGGACAGGGGCCGCAGATACGCAGTATTTT.

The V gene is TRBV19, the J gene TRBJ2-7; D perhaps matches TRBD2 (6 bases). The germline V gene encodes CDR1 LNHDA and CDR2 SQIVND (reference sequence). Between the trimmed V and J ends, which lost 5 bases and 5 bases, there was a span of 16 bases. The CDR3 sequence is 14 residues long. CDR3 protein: CASSFPGLLHEQYF. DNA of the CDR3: TGTGCCAGTAGTTTCCCGGGACTCCTCCACGAGCAGTACTTC.

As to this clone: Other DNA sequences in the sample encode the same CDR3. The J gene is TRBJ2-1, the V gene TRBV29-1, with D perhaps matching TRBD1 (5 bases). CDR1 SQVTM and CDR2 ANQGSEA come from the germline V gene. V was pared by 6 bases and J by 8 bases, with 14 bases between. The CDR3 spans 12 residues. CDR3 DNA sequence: TGCAGCGTCCCCTCGCAGGGCCATGAGCAGTTCTTC. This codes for CSVPSQGHEQFF.

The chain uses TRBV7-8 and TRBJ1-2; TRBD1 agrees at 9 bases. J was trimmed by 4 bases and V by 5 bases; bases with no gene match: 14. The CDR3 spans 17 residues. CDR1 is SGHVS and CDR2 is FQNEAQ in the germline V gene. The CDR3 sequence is CASSAARDRVDGYGYTF. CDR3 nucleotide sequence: TGTGCCAGCAGCGCAGCCCGGGACAGGGTCGACGGCTATGGCTACACCTTC.

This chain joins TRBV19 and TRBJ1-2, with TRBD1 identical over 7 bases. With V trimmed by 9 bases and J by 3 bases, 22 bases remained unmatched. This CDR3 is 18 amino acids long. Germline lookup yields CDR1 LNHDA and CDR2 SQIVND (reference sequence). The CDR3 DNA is TGTGCCAGCCGTGGATCGACAGGGATGGGTGCTAGTGACTATGGCTACACCTTC. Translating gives CASRGSTGMGASDYGYTF.

The CDR3 DNA reads as TGCGCCAGCAGCTTCGCCCGGACGCAAAAGGGGGAGACCCAGTACTTC. Translating gives CASSFARTQKGETQYF. V is TRBV5-1 and J is TRBJ2-5, with D possibly TRBD1 on 5 matching bases. The CDR3 is made up of 16 amino acids. V was trimmed by 2 bases and J by 5 bases, leaving 19 bases between them. Germline CDR1 SGHRS, CDR2 YFSETQ.

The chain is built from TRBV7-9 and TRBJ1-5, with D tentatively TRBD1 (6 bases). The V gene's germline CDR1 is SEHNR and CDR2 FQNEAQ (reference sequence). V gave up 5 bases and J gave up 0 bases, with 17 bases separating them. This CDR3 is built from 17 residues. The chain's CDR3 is CASSLGQPNPSNQPQHF. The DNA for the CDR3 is TGTGCCAGCAGCCTCGGACAGCCAAATCCTAGCAATCAGCCCCAGCATTTT.

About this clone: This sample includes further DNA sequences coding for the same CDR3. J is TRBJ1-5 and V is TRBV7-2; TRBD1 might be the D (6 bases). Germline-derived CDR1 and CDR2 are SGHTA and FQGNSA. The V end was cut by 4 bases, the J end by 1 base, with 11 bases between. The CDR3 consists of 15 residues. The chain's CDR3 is CASSSQGSSNQPQHF. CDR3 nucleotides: TGTGCCAGCAGCTCACAGGGTTCGAGCAATCAGCCCCAGCATTTT.

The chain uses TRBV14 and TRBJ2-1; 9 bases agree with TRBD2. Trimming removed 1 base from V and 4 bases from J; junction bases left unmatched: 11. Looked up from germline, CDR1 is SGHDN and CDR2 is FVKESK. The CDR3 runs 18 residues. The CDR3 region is CASSQVTYSGRVYNEQFF. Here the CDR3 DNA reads TGTGCCAGCAGCCAAGTCACCTATAGCGGGAGAGTATACAATGAGCAGTTCTTC.

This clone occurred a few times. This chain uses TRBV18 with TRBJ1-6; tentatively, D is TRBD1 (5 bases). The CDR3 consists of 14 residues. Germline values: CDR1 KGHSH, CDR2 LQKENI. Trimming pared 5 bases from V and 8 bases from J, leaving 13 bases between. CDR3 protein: CASSVSGGDSPLHF. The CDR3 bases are TGTGCCAGCTCAGTGAGTGGGGGGGATTCACCCCTCCACTTT.

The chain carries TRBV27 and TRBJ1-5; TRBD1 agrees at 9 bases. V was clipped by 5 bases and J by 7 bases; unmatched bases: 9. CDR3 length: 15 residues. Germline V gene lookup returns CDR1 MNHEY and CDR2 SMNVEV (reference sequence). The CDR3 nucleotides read TGTGCCAGCAGTCCGCGACAGGGGGTACGACAGCCCCAGCATTTT. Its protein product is CASSPRQGVRQPQHF.

CDR3 amino acids: CASSLAIQGQETQYF. CDR3 sequence (DNA): TGTGCCAGCAGCTTGGCAATACAGGGCCAAGAGACCCAGTACTTC. This rearrangement joins TRBV5-4 to TRBJ2-5, with D tentatively TRBD1 (6 bases). The CDR3 spans 15 residues. The V and J ends lost 0 bases and 1 base respectively, with 10 bases between them. Germline V gene sequence: CDR1 SGHNT, CDR2 YYREEE (reference sequence).